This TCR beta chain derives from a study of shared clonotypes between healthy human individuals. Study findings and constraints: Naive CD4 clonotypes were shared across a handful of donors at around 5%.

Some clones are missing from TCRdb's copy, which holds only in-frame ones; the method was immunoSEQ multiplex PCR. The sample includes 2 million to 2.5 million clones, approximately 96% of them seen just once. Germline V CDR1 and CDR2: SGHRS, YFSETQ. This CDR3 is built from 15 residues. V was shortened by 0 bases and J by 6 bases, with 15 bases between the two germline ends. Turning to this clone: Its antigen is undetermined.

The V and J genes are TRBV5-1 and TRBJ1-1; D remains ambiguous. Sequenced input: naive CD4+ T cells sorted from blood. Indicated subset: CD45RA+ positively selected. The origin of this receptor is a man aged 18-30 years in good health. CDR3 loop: CASSLGGAMVPEAFF. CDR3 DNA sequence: TGCGCCAGCAGCTTGGGGGGAGCTATGGTACCTGAAGCTTTCTTT.